The clone carrying this T cell receptor (beta chain) was counted ten times or more. What it binds is not known. Germline V lookup: CDR1 LGHNA, CDR2 YSLEER. After removal of 0 bases from V and 15 bases from J, the junction contained 8 bases not matched to a gene. The CDR3 is 13 residues long. The sample comes from a study of T-cell memory formation after mild COVID-19. Study at large: TCR clusters were largely donor specific.

TCRdb itself ran the 5' RACE reads through MiXCR, one entry per CDR3 protein. The profile shows under 300,000 distinct CDR3 sequences, roughly 8.2% of them singletons. Broader study findings: Researchers report contracting CD4+ clones mostly in CM and EM, with CD8+ clones in EMRA. Clonal second-wave expansions that peaked on day 37 had unconfirmed SARS-CoV-2 specificity.

The V gene is TRBV4-3, the J gene TRBJ2-4, with 7 bases lining up with TRBD2. The receptor was derived from a man aged 18 to 29 who had mild COVID-19 (a few samples of this study predate the infection). Cell type and time point are not known. Sequencing was performed on PBMCs or a T cell subset sorted from them (not recorded which). The CDR3 here is CASSQEKAGRRYF. The CDR3 DNA reads as TGCGCCAGCAGCCAAGAAAAAGCGGGGAGGCGGTACTTC.